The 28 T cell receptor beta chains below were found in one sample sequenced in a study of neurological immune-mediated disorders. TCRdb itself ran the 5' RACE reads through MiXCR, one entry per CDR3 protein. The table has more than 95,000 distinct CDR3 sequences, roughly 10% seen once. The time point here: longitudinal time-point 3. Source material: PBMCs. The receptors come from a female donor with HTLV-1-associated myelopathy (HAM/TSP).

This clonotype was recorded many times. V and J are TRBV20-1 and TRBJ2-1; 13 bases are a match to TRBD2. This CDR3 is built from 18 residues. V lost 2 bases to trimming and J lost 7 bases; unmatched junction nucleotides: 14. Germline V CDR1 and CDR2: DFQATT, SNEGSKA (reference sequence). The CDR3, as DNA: TGCAGTGCTAGAACTAACGCCCTGACTAGCGGGGGGAGAAATGAGCAGTTCTTC. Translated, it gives CSARTNALTSGGRNEQFF.

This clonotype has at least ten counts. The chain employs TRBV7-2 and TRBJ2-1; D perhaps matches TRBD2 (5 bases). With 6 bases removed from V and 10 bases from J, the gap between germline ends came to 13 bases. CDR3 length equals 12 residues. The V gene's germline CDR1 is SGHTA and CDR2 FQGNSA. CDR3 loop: CASSRFRGEQFF. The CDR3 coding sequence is TGTGCCAGCAGTCGCTTCCGAGGGGAGCAGTTCTTC.

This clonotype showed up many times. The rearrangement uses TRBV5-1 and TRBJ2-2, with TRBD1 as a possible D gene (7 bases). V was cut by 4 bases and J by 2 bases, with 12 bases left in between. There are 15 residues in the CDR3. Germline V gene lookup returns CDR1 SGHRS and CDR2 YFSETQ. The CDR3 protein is CASSTQGGNTGELFF. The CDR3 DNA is TGCGCCAGCAGCACGCAGGGGGGAAACACCGGGGAGCTGTTTTTT. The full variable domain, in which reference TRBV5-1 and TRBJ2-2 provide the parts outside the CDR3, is KAGVTQTPRYLIKTRGQQVTLSCSPISGHRSVSWYQQTPGQGLQFLFEYFSETQRNKGNFPGRFSGRQFSNSRSEMNVSTLELGDSALYLCASSTQGGNTGELFFGEGSRLTVL.

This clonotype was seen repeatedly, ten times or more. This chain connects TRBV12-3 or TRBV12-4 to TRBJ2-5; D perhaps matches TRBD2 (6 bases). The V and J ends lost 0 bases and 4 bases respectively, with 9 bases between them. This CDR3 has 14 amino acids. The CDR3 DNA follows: TGTGCCAGCAGTTTAGCGCTGGGGGGAGAGACCCAGTACTTC. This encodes CASSLALGGETQYF.

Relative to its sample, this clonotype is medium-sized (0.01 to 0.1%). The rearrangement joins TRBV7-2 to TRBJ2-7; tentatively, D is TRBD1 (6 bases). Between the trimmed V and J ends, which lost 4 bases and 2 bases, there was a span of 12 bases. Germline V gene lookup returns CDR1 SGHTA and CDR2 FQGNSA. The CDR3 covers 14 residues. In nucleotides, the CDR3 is TGTGCCAGCAGCTCTCCCGACAGGACCTACGAGCAGTACTTC. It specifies CASSSPDRTYEQYF.

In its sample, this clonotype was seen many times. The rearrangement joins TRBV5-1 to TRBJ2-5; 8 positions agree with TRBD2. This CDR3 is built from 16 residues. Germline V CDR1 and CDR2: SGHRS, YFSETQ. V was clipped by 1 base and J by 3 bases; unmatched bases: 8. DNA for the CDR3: TGCGCCAGCAGCTTGCGGGCGGGGGGCTCGGAAGAGACCCAGTACTTC. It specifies CASSLRAGGSEETQYF.

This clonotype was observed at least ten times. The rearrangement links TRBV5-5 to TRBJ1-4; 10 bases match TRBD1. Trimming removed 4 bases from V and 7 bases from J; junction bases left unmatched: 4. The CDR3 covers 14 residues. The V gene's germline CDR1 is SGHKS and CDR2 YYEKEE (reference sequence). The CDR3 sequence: CASSVTGGIEKLFF. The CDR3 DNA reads TGTGCCAGCAGCGTGACAGGGGGCATTGAAAAACTGTTTTTT.

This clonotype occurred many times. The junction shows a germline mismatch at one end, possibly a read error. CDR3 nucleotide sequence: TGTGCCAGCAGTGATCAGGGTGAGGGATATGAGAACATTGAAACACTGTTTTTT. Amino acids: CASSDQGEGYENIETLFF. The rearrangement joins TRBV6-4 to TRBJ1-4; D may be TRBD1 (5 bases). This CDR3 spans 18 amino acids. Germline V gene lookup returns CDR1 MRHNA and CDR2 SNTAGT.

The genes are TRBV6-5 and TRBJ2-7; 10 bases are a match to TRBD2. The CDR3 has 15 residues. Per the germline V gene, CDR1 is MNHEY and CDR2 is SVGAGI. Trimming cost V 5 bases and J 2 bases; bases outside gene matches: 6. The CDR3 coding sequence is TGTGCCAGCAGTGTAGCGGGGGGCCCAACCTACGAGCAGTACTTC. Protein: CASSVAGGPTYEQYF.

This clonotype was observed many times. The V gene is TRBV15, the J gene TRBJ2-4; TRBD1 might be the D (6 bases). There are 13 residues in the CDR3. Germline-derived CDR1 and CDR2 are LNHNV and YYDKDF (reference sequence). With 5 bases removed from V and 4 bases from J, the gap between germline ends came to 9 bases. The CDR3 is CATSLDRKNIQYF. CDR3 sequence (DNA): TGTGCCACCAGCTTAGACAGGAAAAACATTCAGTACTTC.

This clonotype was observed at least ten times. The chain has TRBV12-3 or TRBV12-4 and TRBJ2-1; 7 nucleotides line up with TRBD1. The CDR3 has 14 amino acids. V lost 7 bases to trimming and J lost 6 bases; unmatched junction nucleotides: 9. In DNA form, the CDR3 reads TGTGCCAGCATTCTCCCCCCAGGGGGCAATGAGCAGTTCTTC. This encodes CASILPPGGNEQFF.

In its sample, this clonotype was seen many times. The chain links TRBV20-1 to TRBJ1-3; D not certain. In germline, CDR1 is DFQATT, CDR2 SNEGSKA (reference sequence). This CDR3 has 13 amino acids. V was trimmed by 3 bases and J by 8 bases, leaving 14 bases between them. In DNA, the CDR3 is TGCAGTGCTAGGCCGGTCGGACTAGACACCATATATTTT. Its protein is CSARPVGLDTIYF.

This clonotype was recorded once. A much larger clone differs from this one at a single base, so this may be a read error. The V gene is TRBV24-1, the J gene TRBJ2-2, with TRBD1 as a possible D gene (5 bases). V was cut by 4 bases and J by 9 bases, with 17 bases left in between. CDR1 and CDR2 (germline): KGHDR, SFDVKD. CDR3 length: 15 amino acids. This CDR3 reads CATSDPRRAPWELFF. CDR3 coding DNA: TGTGCCACCAGTGACCCCCGCAGGGCTCCCTGGGAGCTGTTTTTT.

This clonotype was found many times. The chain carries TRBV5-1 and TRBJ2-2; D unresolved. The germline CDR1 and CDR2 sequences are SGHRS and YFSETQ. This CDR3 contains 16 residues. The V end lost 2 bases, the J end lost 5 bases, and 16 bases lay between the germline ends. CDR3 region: CASSLGSQLSTGELFF. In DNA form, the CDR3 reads TGCGCCAGCAGCTTAGGAAGCCAGCTTTCGACCGGGGAGCTGTTTTTT.

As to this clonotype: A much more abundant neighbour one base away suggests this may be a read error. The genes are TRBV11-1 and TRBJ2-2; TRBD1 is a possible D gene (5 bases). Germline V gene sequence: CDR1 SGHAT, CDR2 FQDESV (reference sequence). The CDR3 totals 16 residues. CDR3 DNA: TGTGCCAGCAGCTTAGAAGGGGCGTCGAACACCGAGGAGCTGTTTTTT. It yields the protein CASSLEGASNTEELFF.

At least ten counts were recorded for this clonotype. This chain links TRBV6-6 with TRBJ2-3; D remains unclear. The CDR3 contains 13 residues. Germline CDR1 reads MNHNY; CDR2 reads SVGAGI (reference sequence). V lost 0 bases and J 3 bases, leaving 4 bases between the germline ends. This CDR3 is CASSYSWTDTQYF. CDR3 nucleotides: TGTGCCAGCAGTTACTCGTGGACAGATACGCAGTATTTT.

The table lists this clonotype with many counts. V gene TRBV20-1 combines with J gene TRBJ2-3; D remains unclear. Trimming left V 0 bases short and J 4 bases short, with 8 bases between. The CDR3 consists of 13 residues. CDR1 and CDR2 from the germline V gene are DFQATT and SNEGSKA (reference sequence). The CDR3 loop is CSARDRPPDTQYF. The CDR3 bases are TGCAGTGCTAGAGATCGGCCCCCAGATACGCAGTATTTT.

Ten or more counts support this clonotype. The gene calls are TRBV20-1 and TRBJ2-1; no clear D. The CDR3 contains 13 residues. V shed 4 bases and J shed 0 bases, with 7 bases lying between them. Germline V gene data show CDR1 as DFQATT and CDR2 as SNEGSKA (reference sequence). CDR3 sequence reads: CSAIQSSYNEQFF. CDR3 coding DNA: TGCAGTGCTATTCAAAGCTCCTACAATGAGCAGTTCTTC.

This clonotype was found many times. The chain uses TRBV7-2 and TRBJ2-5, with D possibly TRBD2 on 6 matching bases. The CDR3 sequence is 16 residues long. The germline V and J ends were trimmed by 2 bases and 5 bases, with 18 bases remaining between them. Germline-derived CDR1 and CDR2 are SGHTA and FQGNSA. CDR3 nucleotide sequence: TGTGCCAGCAGCTTATACATTGGGACCGCGGGGGAGACCCAGTACTTC. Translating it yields CASSLYIGTAGETQYF.

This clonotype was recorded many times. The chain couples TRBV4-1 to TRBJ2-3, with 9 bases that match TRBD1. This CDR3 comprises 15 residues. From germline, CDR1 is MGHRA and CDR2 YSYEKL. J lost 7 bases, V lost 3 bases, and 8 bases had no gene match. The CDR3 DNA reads TGCGCCAGCAGCCAGCCCGGGACAGGGTTGTATACGCAGTATTTT. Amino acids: CASSQPGTGLYTQYF.

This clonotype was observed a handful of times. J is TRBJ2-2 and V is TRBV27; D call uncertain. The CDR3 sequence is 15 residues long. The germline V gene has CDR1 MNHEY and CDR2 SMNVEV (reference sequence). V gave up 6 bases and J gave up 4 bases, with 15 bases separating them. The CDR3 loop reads CASSPGPSFTGELFF. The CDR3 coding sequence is TGTGCCAGCAGCCCAGGACCGAGTTTCACCGGGGAGCTGTTTTTT.

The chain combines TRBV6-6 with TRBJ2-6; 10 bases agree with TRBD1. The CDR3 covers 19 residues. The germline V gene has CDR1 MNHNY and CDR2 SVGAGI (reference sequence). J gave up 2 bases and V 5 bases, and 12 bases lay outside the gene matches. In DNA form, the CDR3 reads TGTGCCAGCAGTCCCTTGGGACAGGGGTTTGGTCCTGGGGCCAACGTCCTGACTTTC. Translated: CASSPLGQGFGPGANVLTF.

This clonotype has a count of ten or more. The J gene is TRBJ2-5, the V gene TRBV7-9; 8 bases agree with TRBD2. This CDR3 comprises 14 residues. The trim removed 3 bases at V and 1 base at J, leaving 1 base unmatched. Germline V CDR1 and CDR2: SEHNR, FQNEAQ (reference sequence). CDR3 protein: CASSFRGGQETQYF. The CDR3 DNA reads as TGTGCCAGCAGCTTCCGGGGGGGCCAAGAGACCCAGTACTTC.

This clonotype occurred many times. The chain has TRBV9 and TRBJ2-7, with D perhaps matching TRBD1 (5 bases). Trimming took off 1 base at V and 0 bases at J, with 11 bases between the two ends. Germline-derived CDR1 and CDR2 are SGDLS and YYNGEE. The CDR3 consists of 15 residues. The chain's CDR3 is CASSVRGDSSYEQYF. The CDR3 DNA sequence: TGTGCCAGCAGCGTAAGGGGCGACAGCTCCTACGAGCAGTACTTC.

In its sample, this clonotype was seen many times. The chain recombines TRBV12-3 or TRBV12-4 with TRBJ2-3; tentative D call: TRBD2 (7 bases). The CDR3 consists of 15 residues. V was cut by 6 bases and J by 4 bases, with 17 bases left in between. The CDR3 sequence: CASSLGGGAADTQYF. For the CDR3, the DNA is TGTGCCAGCAGCCTTGGTGGGGGGGCAGCAGATACGCAGTATTTT.

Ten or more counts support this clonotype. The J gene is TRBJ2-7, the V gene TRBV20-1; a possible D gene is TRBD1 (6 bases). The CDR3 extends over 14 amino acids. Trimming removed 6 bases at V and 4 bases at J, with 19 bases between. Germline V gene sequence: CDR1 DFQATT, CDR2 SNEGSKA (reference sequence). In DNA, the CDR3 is TGCAGTGCCACAAGACTTACCACAGGGTACGAGCAGTACTTC. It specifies CSATRLTTGYEQYF.

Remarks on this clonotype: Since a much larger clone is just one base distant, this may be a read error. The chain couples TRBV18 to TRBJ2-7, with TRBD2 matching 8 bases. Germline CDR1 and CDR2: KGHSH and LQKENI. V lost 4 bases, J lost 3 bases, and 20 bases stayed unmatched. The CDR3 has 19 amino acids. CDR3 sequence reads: CASSLTFTSGGLSFYEQYF. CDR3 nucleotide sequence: TGTGCCAGCTCACTTACCTTTACTAGCGGCGGGCTTAGCTTCTACGAGCAGTACTTC.

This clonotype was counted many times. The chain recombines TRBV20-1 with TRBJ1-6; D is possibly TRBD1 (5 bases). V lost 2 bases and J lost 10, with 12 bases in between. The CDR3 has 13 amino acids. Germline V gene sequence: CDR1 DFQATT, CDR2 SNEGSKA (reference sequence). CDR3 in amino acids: CSARMAGRSPLHF. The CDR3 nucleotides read TGCAGTGCTAGAATGGCAGGGAGGTCACCCCTCCACTTT.